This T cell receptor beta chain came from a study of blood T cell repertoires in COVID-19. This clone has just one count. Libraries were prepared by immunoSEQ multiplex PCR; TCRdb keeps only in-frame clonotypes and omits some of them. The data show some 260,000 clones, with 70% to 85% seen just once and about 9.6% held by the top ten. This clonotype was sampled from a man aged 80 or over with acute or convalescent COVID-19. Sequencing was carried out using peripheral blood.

In DNA form, the CDR3 reads TGTGCCAGCAGCAATTTGGGACAGGGGCTTAACTATGGCTACACCTTC. Its translation is CASSNLGQGLNYGYTF. V gene TRBV28 combines with J gene TRBJ1-2; TRBD1 agrees at 10 bases. The CDR3 has 16 amino acids. Trimming at V came to 6 bases and at J to 1 base, leaving 8 bases not matched to a gene. CDR1 and CDR2 (germline): MDHEN, SYDVKM.